This TCR beta chain was observed in a study of T cell repertoires in cytomegalovirus infection. At least ten counts were recorded for this clonotype. TCRdb re-called the reads with MiXCR, one entry per CDR3 protein. The sample has roughly 320,000 distinct CDR3 sequences, 9.6% seen once. The TCR comes from a human donor in good health (CMV status not recorded). Some clones in this sample may be carry-over from other donors' samples. The sample was PBMCs.

CDR3 bases: TGTGCCAGCAGCTTCCTCGGACAGGCCAGATCTGAAGCTTTCTTT. Its protein is CASSFLGQARSEAFF. The rearrangement joins TRBV7-9 to TRBJ1-1, with 7 nucleotides matching TRBD1. This CDR3 has 15 amino acids. V trimming: 3 bases; J trimming: 6 bases; junction bases outside the gene matches: 10. Germline V lookup: CDR1 SEHNR, CDR2 FQNEAQ (reference sequence).